A single sample gave rise to the 27 T cell receptor beta chains below, sequenced in a study of T cells in Graves' hyperthyroidism and ophthalmopathy. The investigators amplified TCR beta CDR3 regions from RNA transcripts. TCR CDR3 regions were first amplified by RT-PCR with HTBI primers. In TCRdb, the multiplex PCR reads were re-called with MiXCR into one record per CDR3 protein. The sample lists some 340,000 distinct CDR3 sequences, roughly 13% seen once, with approximately 35% in the top ten. Sequencing input: blood. These receptors were taken from a woman aged 40 to 50 with Graves' ophthalmopathy.

This clonotype was seen only a few times. This CDR3 reads CASSQDRAYNIQYF. CDR3 nucleotides: TGTGCCAGCAGCCAAGATCGAGCGTACAACATTCAGTACTTC. This chain uses TRBV4-2 with TRBJ2-4; D not resolved. The CDR3 sequence is 14 residues long. Germline V CDR1 and CDR2: LGHNA, YNFKEQ. Trimming took 0 bases from V and 7 from J, leaving 10 bases between them.

The chain joins TRBV28 to TRBJ2-1; TRBD2 might be the D (5 bases). This CDR3 comprises 14 residues. The germline gives CDR1 MDHEN, CDR2 SYDVKM. V lost 6 bases and J 1 base, leaving 10 bases between the germline ends. In DNA form, the CDR3 reads TGTGCCAGCAGGCCGACGGGATCCTACAATGAGCAGTTCTTC. It translates to CASRPTGSYNEQFF.

This clonotype was found many times. The V gene is TRBV7-9, the J gene TRBJ2-1; 8 bases fit TRBD2. There are 16 residues in the CDR3. CDR1 and CDR2 (germline): SEHNR, FQNEAQ (reference sequence). Unmatched junction bases numbered 10, after V lost 6 bases and J lost 3 bases. For the CDR3, the DNA is TGTGCCAGCAGGAAAACCGGGACTAGTATCTACAATGAGCAGTTCTTC. Translated: CASRKTGTSIYNEQFF.

Note on this clonotype: This sequence may be a read error, since a much larger clone differs from it by one base. V gene TRBV3-1 combines with J gene TRBJ1-1; 7 bases fit TRBD1. This CDR3 has 15 amino acids. Germline V gene lookup returns CDR1 LGHDT and CDR2 YNNKEL (reference sequence). In DNA, the CDR3 is TGTGCCAGCAGCCAAGCGGGACAGAAGAACGCTGAAGCTTTCTTT. Amino acids: CASSQAGQKNAEAFF.

The chain links TRBV6-1 to TRBJ2-1, with TRBD2 matching over 12 bases. Losses at the gene ends were 4 bases for V and 7 bases for J; bases not matched to a gene: 8. Germline V gene sequence: CDR1 MNHNS, CDR2 SASEGT. This CDR3 spans 16 amino acids. The CDR3 loop is CASSALAGGIGNEQFF. CDR3 DNA: TGTGCCAGCAGTGCTCTAGCGGGAGGGATAGGGAATGAGCAGTTCTTC.

At least ten counts were recorded for this clonotype. The chain joins TRBV12-3 or TRBV12-4 to TRBJ2-1; D unresolved. The length of the CDR3 is 13 residues. V was clipped by 2 bases and J by 3 bases, with 5 bases between them. The CDR3 nucleotides are TGTGCCAGCAGTTTATATGTCTACAATGAGCAGTTCTTC. This translates into CASSLYVYNEQFF.

In this sample, this clonotype turned up many times. The chain couples TRBV12-3 or TRBV12-4 to TRBJ1-2; D possibly corresponds to TRBD1 (5 bases). The CDR3 has 14 residues. V lost 6 bases to trimming and J lost 8 bases, with 19 bases between them. CDR3 loop: CASRVTDSSKGYTF. The CDR3 DNA sequence: TGTGCCAGCAGGGTGACAGACAGTTCAAAGGGCTACACCTTC.

This clonotype showed up many times. CDR3 in DNA: TGCGCCAGCAGTGTTGGGACTAGCGGGAGCGATGAGCAGTTCTTC. It translates to CASSVGTSGSDEQFF. V and J are TRBV10-1 and TRBJ2-1; 14 nucleotides align to TRBD2. The length of the CDR3 is 15 residues. The V gene's germline CDR1 is WNHNN and CDR2 SYGVQD (reference sequence). V lost 4 bases and J lost 8; bases outside the gene matches: 4.

The chain is built from TRBV4-1 and TRBJ1-6, with 9 bases fitting TRBD1. This CDR3 is 17 amino acids long. Germline CDR1 is MGHRA and CDR2 is YSYEKL. The J segment lost 13 bases and the V segment lost 3 bases, leaving 16 bases of the junction unmatched. Here the CDR3 DNA reads TGCGCCAGCAGCCAGAGGGGGTCCGGGACAGGGTCTTTCCCCCTCCACTTT. Its protein product is CASSQRGSGTGSFPLHF.

This clonotype was observed at least ten times. The chain is built from TRBV12-3 or TRBV12-4 and TRBJ2-3, with D possibly TRBD1 on 6 matching bases. This CDR3 region has 16 residues. V gave up 5 bases and J gave up 2 bases, with 17 bases separating them. The CDR3 spells CASSPRQGTYTDTQYF. The CDR3 region has the DNA TGTGCCAGCAGTCCACGCCAGGGGACCTACACAGATACGCAGTATTTT.

In DNA, the CDR3 is TGTGCCAGCAGCCCAGGGGTTAGCGGACGCACAGATACGCAGTATTTT. This codes for CASSPGVSGRTDTQYF. This chain connects TRBV7-9 to TRBJ2-3; D may correspond to TRBD1 or TRBD2 (6 bases each). Germline V CDR1 and CDR2: SEHNR, FQNEAQ (reference sequence). The CDR3 totals 16 residues. Trimming took 5 bases from V and 1 from J, leaving 16 bases between them. The entire variable domain, with the rest obtained from reference TRBV7-9 and TRBJ2-3, is as follows: DTGVSQNPRHKITKRGQNVTFRCDPISEHNRLYWYRQTLGQGPEFLTYFQNEAQLEKSRLLSDRFSAERPKGSFSTLEIQRTEQGDSAMYLCASSPGVSGRTDTQYFGPGTRLTVL.

This clonotype appeared many times. This chain links TRBV20-1 with TRBJ2-1; D remains unclear. V lost 5 bases to trimming and J lost 6 bases, with 8 bases between them. Looked up from germline, CDR1 is DFQATT and CDR2 is SNEGSKA (reference sequence). The CDR3 spans 11 residues. The CDR3 protein is CSAASGNEQFF. DNA of the CDR3: TGCAGTGCTGCATCGGGCAATGAGCAGTTCTTC.

The chain joins TRBV19 to TRBJ2-6, with D tentatively TRBD2 (6 bases). Trimming took off 4 bases at V and 0 bases at J, with 10 bases between the two ends. The germline gives CDR1 LNHDA, CDR2 SQIVND (reference sequence). This CDR3 region has 16 residues. CDR3 nucleotide sequence: TGTGCCAGTAGTAGGAGGGGCCCCTCTGGGGCCAACGTCCTGACTTTC. Its translation: CASSRRGPSGANVLTF.

This clonotype was recorded at least ten times. The chain carries TRBV2 and TRBJ1-5, with a weak D call TRBD1 (5 bases). V was pared by 4 bases and J by 2 bases, with 12 bases between. Germline CDR1 reads SNHLY; CDR2 reads FYNNEI. CDR3 length: 15 amino acids. For the CDR3, the DNA is TGTGCCAGCAGTGGACAGCCCTCGGGCAATCAGCCCCAGCATTTT. Translating gives CASSGQPSGNQPQHF.

Turning to this clonotype: A much bigger clone sits one base away, suggesting this may be a read error. This chain joins TRBV12-3 or TRBV12-4 and TRBJ1-1, with 8 bases fitting TRBD1. V was clipped by 5 bases and J by 0 bases; unmatched bases: 5. This CDR3 comprises 15 residues. The CDR3 is CASSVRDRMNTEAFF. In nucleotides, the CDR3 is TGTGCCAGCAGTGTCCGGGACAGGATGAACACTGAAGCTTTCTTT.

This clonotype has just a few counts. V gene TRBV5-1 combines with J gene TRBJ1-1; D gene ambiguous. The CDR3 totals 12 residues. V was clipped by 0 bases and J by 11 bases, with 11 bases between them. Germline-derived CDR1 and CDR2 are SGHRS and YFSETQ. CDR3 sequence (DNA): TGCGCCAGCAGCTTGGAGCTCGGGTTGGCTTTCTTT. Its protein is CASSLELGLAFF.

This clonotype was detected only a few times. This may stem from a read error, because a much larger clone lies one nucleotide away. This chain uses TRBV24-1 with TRBJ2-3; D unclear. V shed 4 bases and J shed 5 bases, with 9 bases lying between them. CDR1 is KGHDR, CDR2 SFDVKD, per germline. The CDR3 is 13 residues long. In DNA, the CDR3 is TGTGCCACCAGTGAATCACGCGAAGATACGCAGTATTTT. This gives the protein CATSESREDTQYF.

The chain recombines TRBV6-1 with TRBJ2-1; D gene unclear. The CDR3 has 16 amino acids. V shed 4 bases and J shed 2 bases, with 15 bases lying between them. Germline V CDR1 and CDR2: MNHNS, SASEGT. CDR3 sequence: CASSVSTIAAYNEQFF. CDR3 DNA: TGTGCCAGCAGTGTTAGCACAATAGCCGCCTACAATGAGCAGTTCTTC.

This clonotype was detected a few times. V is TRBV5-4 and J is TRBJ1-1, with TRBD1 matching over 7 bases. Trimming took 4 bases from V and 11 from J; bases not matched to a gene: 11. There are 13 residues in the CDR3. Germline values: CDR1 SGHNT, CDR2 YYREEE (reference sequence). The CDR3 spells CASSGTAQEDAFF. The CDR3 nucleotides are TGTGCCAGCAGCGGGACAGCCCAGGAGGACGCTTTCTTT.

The chain combines TRBV20-1 with TRBJ2-2; the match to TRBD1 covers 10 bases. Germline-derived CDR1 and CDR2 are DFQATT and SNEGSKA (reference sequence). CDR3 size: 16 residues. J was trimmed by 4 bases and V by 1 base; bases with no gene match: 6. The CDR3 here is CSARGGDRGFTGELFF. The CDR3 DNA reads as TGCAGTGCTAGAGGAGGGGACAGGGGATTCACCGGGGAGCTGTTTTTT.

The genes are TRBV27 and TRBJ2-1, with D perhaps matching TRBD2 (5 bases). V was trimmed by 7 bases and J by 7 bases, leaving 23 bases between them. This CDR3 is built from 16 residues. Germline lookup yields CDR1 MNHEY and CDR2 SMNVEV (reference sequence). In DNA, the CDR3 is TGTGCCAGCATCAAAGTCGGCGGGCCCCCGGGGAATGAGCAGTTCTTC. Translating gives CASIKVGGPPGNEQFF.

This clonotype was counted ten times or more. The V gene is TRBV12-3 or TRBV12-4, the J gene TRBJ2-7; 8 bases map to TRBD2. The CDR3 is 15 residues long. Trimming cost V 4 bases and J 1 base; bases outside gene matches: 6. The CDR3 spells CASSSRGGTSYEQYF. The CDR3 DNA is TGTGCCAGCAGTTCACGGGGGGGCACTTCCTACGAGCAGTACTTC.

This clonotype appeared many times. The V and J genes are TRBV6-6 and TRBJ1-2; 9 bases line up with TRBD1. The germline gives CDR1 MNHNY, CDR2 SVGAGI (reference sequence). The CDR3 is 13 residues long. V lost 2 bases, J lost 10 bases, and 5 bases stayed unmatched. For the CDR3, the DNA is TGTGCCAGCAGTTACGATGGGACAGGGCCCTACACCTTC. Translating gives CASSYDGTGPYTF.

This clonotype showed up many times. The chain is built from TRBV27 and TRBJ1-1; no clear D gene. V lost 6 bases, J lost 0 bases, and 11 bases lay in between. Germline assignment: CDR1 MNHEY and CDR2 SMNVEV (reference sequence). The CDR3 consists of 14 residues. CDR3 in amino acids: CASSLARMNTEAFF. The CDR3 DNA sequence: TGTGCCAGCAGCTTGGCTAGGATGAACACTGAAGCTTTCTTT.

This clonotype has just a few counts. The chain carries TRBV3-1 and TRBJ2-1; 11 positions match TRBD2. The V gene end was trimmed by 4 bases and the J gene end by 5 bases; junction bases not matched to a gene: 7. Germline V CDR1 and CDR2: LGHDT, YNNKEL (reference sequence). The CDR3 consists of 16 residues. CDR3 protein: CASSPRTSGLDNEQFF. The CDR3, as DNA: TGTGCCAGCAGCCCGAGGACTAGCGGGTTAGACAATGAGCAGTTCTTC.

This clonotype was counted ten times or more. The rearrangement links TRBV15 to TRBJ1-4; D call uncertain. Germline loops: CDR1 LNHNV, CDR2 YYDKDF (reference sequence). The germline V and J ends were trimmed by 3 bases and 6 bases, with 17 bases remaining between them. This CDR3 contains 16 residues. CDR3 region: CATSSDREGRYEKLFF. The CDR3 DNA reads as TGTGCCACCAGCAGCGATCGGGAGGGTCGTTATGAAAAACTGTTTTTT.

Note on this clonotype: A much larger clone lies a single base off, so this may be a read error. The chain has TRBV20-1 and TRBJ2-7, with D perhaps TRBD1 (5 bases). V was shortened by 5 bases and J by 0 bases, with 20 bases between the two germline ends. Germline V gives CDR1 DFQATT, CDR2 SNEGSKA (reference sequence). The CDR3 contains 16 residues. CDR3 bases: TGCAGTGCTTGGGTGTTACCGTTAGGGGCCTCCTACGAGCAGTACTTC. Its translation is CSAWVLPLGASYEQYF.